This TCR beta chain emerged from a study of blood T cell repertoires in COVID-19. About the research overall: The study drew acute and convalescent COVID-19 samples from the United States, Italy and Spain. T cells, B-cell-depleted T cells, or PBMCs provided the cDNA or gDNA that served as material.

Here immunoSEQ multiplex PCR was the method, and the copy in TCRdb shows in-frame clones only, minus some. This sample yields about 670,000 clones, of which 85% to 90% are seen a single time; roughly 0.25% belongs to the top ten. The V and J ends lost 0 bases and 1 base respectively, with 6 bases between them. The CDR3 sequence is 14 residues long. CDR1 LGHNA and CDR2 YSLEER come from the germline V gene. The receptor was derived from a young woman with acute or convalescent COVID-19. The chain employs TRBV4-3 and TRBJ1-1; D remains unclear. Sequenced input: peripheral blood. CDR3 region: CASSQDPGNTEAFF. The CDR3 nucleotides read TGCGCCAGCAGCCAAGATCCGGGGAACACTGAAGCTTTCTTT.